This T cell receptor (beta chain) appears in the sequencing data of a study of T cell repertoires in cytomegalovirus infection. Study-wide context: Recently described HLA-C-restricted plus well-studied HLA-B-restricted CMV epitopes were used. Matching HLA type and CMV infection were both indicated by public TCR beta signatures. Points from the study as a whole: HLA-C-restricted TCR beta clonotypes specific for CMV led the ex vivo response. Pooled public TCR beta family frequency picked out CMV carriers with the relevant HLA.

Per germline, CDR1 ENHRY and CDR2 SYGVKD. V was pared by 10 bases and J by 1 base, with 7 bases between. This CDR3 is built from 11 residues. TCRdb itself ran the reads through MiXCR, one entry per CDR3 protein. The data show 380,000 or so distinct CDR3 sequences, with about a third seen just once and 13% held by the top ten. There are a few counts of this clonotype. Its antigen is not known. The chain has TRBV10-3 and TRBJ1-2, with D perhaps matching TRBD1 (5 bases). Source: cultured PBMCs, taken from culture after CMV antigen stimulation. The sequence came from a human donor in good health (CMV status not recorded). Some clones in this sample may be carry-over from other donors' samples. The CDR3 loop is CATDSNYGYTF. The CDR3 DNA follows: TGTGCCACCGACAGTAACTATGGCTACACCTTC.